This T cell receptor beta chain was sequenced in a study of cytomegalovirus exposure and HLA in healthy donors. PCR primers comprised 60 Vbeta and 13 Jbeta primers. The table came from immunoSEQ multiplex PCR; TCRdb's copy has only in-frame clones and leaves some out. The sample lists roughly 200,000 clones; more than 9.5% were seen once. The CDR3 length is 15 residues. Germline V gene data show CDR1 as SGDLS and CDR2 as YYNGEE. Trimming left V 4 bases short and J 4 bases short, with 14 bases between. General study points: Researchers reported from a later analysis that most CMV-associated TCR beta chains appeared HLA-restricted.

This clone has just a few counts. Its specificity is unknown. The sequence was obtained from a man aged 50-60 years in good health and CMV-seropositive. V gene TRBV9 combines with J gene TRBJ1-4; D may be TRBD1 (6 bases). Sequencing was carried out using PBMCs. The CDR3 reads CASSLRGWGNEKLFF. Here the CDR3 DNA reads TGTGCCAGCAGCTTAAGGGGGTGGGGTAATGAAAAACTGTTTTTT. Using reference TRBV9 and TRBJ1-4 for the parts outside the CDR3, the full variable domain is DSGVTQTPKHLITATGQRVTLRCSPRSGDLSVYWYQQSLDQGLQFLIQYYNGEERAKGNILERFSAQQFPDLHSELNLSSLELGDSALYFCASSLRGWGNEKLFFGSGTQLSVL.